The next 4 T cell receptor beta chains were all read from a single sample in a study of radiotherapy plus CTLA-4 blockade in lung cancer (dated by TCRdb to 2017 to 2018). Receptor amplification or capture employed the immunoSEQ multiplex PCR assay. TCRdb's version of the immuneACCESS table is confined to in-frame rearrangements and falls short of the full clone set. An unresolved V gene accounts for under half of the shortfall where checked; the remainder is of unknown origin. This sample is represented by tens of thousands of clones; over 75% of them were singletons. Of the sample, 7% to 8% falls within the top ten clones. Source: peripheral blood, taken from a patient treated with radiotherapy plus ipilimumab. These receptors were obtained from a human donor with non-small cell lung cancer who had stable disease on radiotherapy plus ipilimumab.

This rearrangement joins TRBV6-5 to TRBJ1-5; no clear D gene. The CDR3 has 11 residues. Germline-derived CDR1 and CDR2 are MNHEY and SVGAGI. V was trimmed by 5 bases and J by 6 bases, leaving 5 bases between them. The CDR3 here is CASSEVQPQHF. The CDR3 DNA follows: TGTGCCAGCAGTGAAGTTCAGCCCCAGCATTTT.

The chain employs TRBV7-2 and TRBJ2-3; 7 bases agree with TRBD1. After removal of 5 bases from V and 1 base from J, the junction contained 3 bases not matched to a gene. Germline values: CDR1 SGHTA, CDR2 FQGNSA. CDR3 length: 14 residues. The CDR3 DNA reads TGTGCCAGCAGCATTGGACAGGGCACAGATACGCAGTATTTT. Protein: CASSIGQGTDTQYF.

V usage is TRBV5-1 and J usage is TRBJ1-1; D not resolved. V lost 1 base and J lost 1, with 11 bases in between. This CDR3 has 15 amino acids. Germline CDR1 is SGHRS and CDR2 is YFSETQ. CDR3 amino acids: CASSLREGRNTEAFF. CDR3 nucleotides: TGCGCCAGCAGCTTGAGAGAGGGTAGGAACACTGAAGCTTTCTTT.

The genes are TRBV11-1 and TRBJ1-2; unclear D gene. Trimming left V 2 bases short and J 0 bases short, with 10 bases between. Germline CDR1 reads SGHAT; CDR2 reads FQDESV (reference sequence). The CDR3 is 15 amino acids. CDR3 sequence (DNA): TGTGCCAGCAGCTTACAGGCTTCTTCTAACTATGGCTACACCTTC. This encodes CASSLQASSNYGYTF.